This TCR beta chain stems from a study of blood T cell repertoires in COVID-19. Original methodology: Estimation of nucleated cell counts relied on the amplification of reference gene primers. Some clones are missing from TCRdb's copy, which holds only in-frame ones; the method was immunoSEQ multiplex PCR. V, J and clone size are taken as reported in that table, and D and trimming were inferred from the DNA itself. This table has 150,000 to 200,000 clones, approximately 89% appearing once. V dropped 2 bases and J dropped 6; count of bases not matched to a gene: 6. Germline CDR1 and CDR2: MDHEN and SYDVKM. This CDR3 has 16 amino acids. Cohort 3 donors counted as recovered after two negative PCRs, clearance, or resolved symptoms.

The clonotype comes from a woman aged 18-29 years who had recovered from COVID-19. Material: PBMCs or T cells enriched from blood (not recorded which). The genes are TRBV28 and TRBJ1-5, with 11 bases fitting TRBD1. CDR3 DNA sequence: TGTGCCAGCAGTTTAGGACAGGGGGCTACGGTTCAGCCCCAGCATTTT. This gives the protein CASSLGQGATVQPQHF.